The subject of this entry is one TCR beta chain. At one end the junction does not follow the germline gene, possibly because of a read error. Looked up from germline, CDR1 is DFQATT and CDR2 is SNEGSKA (reference sequence). This CDR3 spans 17 amino acids. This sample stems from a study of blood T cells in healthy people across ages. Samples each yielded at least 5.5 micrograms of total RNA. A second PCR, run for about 7 to 11 cycles, used a sample-barcoded 5' primer plus a J-beta primer mix. TCRdb reprocessed the 5' RACE reads via MiXCR and lists one record per CDR3 protein. The sample carries around 1.1 million distinct CDR3 sequences, more than 30% recorded once.

The sequence was obtained from a man younger than 35 in good health. This chain joins TRBV20-1 and TRBJ1-5; D ambiguous. The specimen was blood. Here the CDR3 reads CGASGPERFGSNQPQHF. The CDR3 coding sequence is TGCGGTGCTAGTGGACCGGAACGCTTCGGTAGCAATCAGCCCCAGCATTTT.